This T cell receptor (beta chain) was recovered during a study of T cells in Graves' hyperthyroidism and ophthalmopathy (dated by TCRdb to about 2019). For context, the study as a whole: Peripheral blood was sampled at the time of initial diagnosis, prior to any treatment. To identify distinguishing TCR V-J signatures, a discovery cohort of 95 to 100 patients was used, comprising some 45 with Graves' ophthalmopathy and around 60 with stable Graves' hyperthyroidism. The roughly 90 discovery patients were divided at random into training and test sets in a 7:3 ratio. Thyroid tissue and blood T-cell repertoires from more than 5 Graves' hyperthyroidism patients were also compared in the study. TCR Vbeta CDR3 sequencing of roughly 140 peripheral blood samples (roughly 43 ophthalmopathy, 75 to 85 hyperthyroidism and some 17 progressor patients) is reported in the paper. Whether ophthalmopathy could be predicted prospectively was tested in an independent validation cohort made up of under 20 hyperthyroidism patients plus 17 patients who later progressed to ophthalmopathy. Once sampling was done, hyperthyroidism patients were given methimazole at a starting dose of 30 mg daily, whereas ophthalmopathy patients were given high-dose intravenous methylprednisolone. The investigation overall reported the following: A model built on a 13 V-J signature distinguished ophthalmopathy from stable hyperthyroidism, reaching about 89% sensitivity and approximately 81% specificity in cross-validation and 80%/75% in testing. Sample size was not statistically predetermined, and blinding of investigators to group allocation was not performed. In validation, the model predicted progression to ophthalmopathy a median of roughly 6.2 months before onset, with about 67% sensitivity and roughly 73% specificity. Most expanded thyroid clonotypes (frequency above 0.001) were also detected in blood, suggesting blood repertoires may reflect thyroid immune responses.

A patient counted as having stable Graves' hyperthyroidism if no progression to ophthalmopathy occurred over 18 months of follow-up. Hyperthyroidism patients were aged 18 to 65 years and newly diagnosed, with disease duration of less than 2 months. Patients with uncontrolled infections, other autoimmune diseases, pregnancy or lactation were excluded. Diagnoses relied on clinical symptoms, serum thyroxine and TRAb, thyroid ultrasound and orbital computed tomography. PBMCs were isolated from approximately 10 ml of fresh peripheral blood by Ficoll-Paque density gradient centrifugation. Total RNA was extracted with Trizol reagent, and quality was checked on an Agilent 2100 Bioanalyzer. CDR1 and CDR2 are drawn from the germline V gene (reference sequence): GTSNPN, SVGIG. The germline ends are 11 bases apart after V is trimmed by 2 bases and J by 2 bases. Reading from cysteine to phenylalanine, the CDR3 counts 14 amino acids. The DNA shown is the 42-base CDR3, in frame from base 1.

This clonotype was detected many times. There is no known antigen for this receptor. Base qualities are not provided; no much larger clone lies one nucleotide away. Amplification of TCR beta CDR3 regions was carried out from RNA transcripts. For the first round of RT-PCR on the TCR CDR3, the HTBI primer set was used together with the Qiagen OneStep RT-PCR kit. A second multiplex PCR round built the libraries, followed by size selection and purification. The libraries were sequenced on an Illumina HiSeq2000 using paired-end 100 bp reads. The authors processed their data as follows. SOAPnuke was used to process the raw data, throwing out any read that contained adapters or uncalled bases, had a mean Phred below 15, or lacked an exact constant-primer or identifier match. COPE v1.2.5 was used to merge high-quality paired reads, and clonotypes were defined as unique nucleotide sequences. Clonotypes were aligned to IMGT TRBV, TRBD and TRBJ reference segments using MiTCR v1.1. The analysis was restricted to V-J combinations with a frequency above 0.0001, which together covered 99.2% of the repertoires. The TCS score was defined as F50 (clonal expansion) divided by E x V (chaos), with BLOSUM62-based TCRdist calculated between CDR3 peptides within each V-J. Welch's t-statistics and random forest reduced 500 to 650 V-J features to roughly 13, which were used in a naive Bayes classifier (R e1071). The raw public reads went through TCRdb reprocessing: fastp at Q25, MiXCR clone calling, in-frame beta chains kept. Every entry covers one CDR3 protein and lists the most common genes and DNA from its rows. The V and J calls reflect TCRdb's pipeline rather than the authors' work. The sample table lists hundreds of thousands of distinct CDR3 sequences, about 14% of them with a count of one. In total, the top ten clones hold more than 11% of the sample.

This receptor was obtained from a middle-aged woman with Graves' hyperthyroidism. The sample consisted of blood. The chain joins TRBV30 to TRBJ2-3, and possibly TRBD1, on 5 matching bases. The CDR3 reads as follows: CAWSKWGNTDTQYF. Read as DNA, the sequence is TGTGCCTGGAGTAAGTGGGGCAACACAGATACGCAGTATTTT.